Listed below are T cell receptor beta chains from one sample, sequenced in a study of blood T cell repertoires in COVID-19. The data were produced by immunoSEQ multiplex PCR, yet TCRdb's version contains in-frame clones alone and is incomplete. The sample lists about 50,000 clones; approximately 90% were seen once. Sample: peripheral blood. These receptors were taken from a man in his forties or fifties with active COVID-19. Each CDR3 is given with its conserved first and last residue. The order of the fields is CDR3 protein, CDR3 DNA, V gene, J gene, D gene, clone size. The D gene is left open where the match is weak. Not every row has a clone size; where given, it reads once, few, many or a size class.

cdr3_aa: CAWSSPQRGAGNTIYF; cdr3_nt: TGTGCCTGGAGTTCGCCCCAGCGGGGAGCTGGAAACACCATATATTTT; v_call: TRBV30; j_call: TRBJ1-3; d_call: NA; clone_size: NA
cdr3_aa: CASRPLPVRVRSNEQFF; cdr3_nt: TGTGCCAGCAGGCCCCTTCCGGTGAGGGTTCGGAGCAATGAGCAGTTCTTC; v_call: TRBV11-2; j_call: TRBJ2-1; d_call: NA; clone_size: NA
cdr3_aa: CASSPGLGGARETQYF; cdr3_nt: TGTGCTAGCAGCCCCGGTTTAGGGGGGGCAAGGGAGACCCAGTACTTC; v_call: TRBV7-7; j_call: TRBJ2-5; d_call: NA; clone_size: once
cdr3_aa: CASSRTSGRANEQFF; cdr3_nt: TGTGCCAGCAGCCGGACTAGCGGGAGGGCTAATGAGCAGTTCTTC; v_call: TRBV7-9; j_call: TRBJ2-1; d_call: TRBD2; clone_size: NA
cdr3_aa: CASSPQGSQPQHF; cdr3_nt: TGTGCCAGCAGTCCACAGGGGTCTCAGCCCCAGCATTTT; v_call: TRBV5-6; j_call: TRBJ1-5; d_call: TRBD1; clone_size: NA
cdr3_aa: CASSLASRVLGEQYF; cdr3_nt: TGCGCCAGCAGCTTGGCCTCCCGGGTACTTGGAGAGCAGTACTTC; v_call: TRBV5-1; j_call: TRBJ2-7; d_call: NA; clone_size: NA
cdr3_aa: CASSIVGGPAGNTIYF; cdr3_nt: TGTGCCAGTAGTATAGTCGGGGGGCCCGCTGGAAACACCATATATTTT; v_call: TRBV19; j_call: TRBJ1-3; d_call: NA; clone_size: NA
cdr3_aa: CASSQGTSGTDTQYF; cdr3_nt: TGTGCCAGCAGCCAAGGGACTAGCGGCACAGATACGCAGTATTTT; v_call: TRBV3-1/TRBV3-2; j_call: TRBJ2-3; d_call: TRBD2; clone_size: NA
cdr3_aa: CASRSGTGGLAEQYF; cdr3_nt: TGTGCCAGCAGGTCCGGGACAGGGGGTTTGGCCGAGCAGTACTTC; v_call: TRBV6-5; j_call: TRBJ2-7; d_call: TRBD1; clone_size: NA
cdr3_aa: CASSISRERTEAFF; cdr3_nt: TGTGCCAGTAGTATAAGCAGGGAAAGGACTGAAGCTTTCTTT; v_call: TRBV19; j_call: TRBJ1-1; d_call: NA; clone_size: NA
cdr3_aa: CAWDIAGGQETQYF; cdr3_nt: TGTGCCTGGGATATAGCGGGAGGACAAGAGACCCAGTACTTC; v_call: TRBV30; j_call: TRBJ2-5; d_call: TRBD2; clone_size: once
cdr3_aa: CASRAGGGYTF; cdr3_nt: TGTGCCAGCAGGGCAGGGGGAGGCTACACCTTC; v_call: TRBV27; j_call: TRBJ1-2; d_call: TRBD1; clone_size: NA
cdr3_aa: CASSGNRARNYGYTF; cdr3_nt: TGTGCCAGCAGCGGAAACAGGGCGCGTAACTATGGCTACACCTTC; v_call: TRBV7-8; j_call: TRBJ1-2; d_call: NA; clone_size: NA
cdr3_aa: CASSLSGGGEQFF; cdr3_nt: TGCGCCAGCAGCTTGTCGGGAGGAGGCGAGCAGTTCTTC; v_call: TRBV5-1; j_call: TRBJ2-1; d_call: TRBD2; clone_size: NA
cdr3_aa: CASSRDRTGSFGDTQYF; cdr3_nt: TGTGCCAGCAGCCGAGATAGGACAGGGTCGTTTGGAGATACGCAGTATTTT; v_call: TRBV7-8; j_call: TRBJ2-3; d_call: TRBD1; clone_size: NA
cdr3_aa: CASSQDTSTDTQYF; cdr3_nt: TGTGCCAGCAGCCAAGACACTAGCACAGATACGCAGTATTTT; v_call: TRBV3-1/TRBV3-2; j_call: TRBJ2-3; d_call: NA; clone_size: few
cdr3_aa: CASSPPVDFPLTAEQYF; cdr3_nt: TGTGCCAGCTCACCACCTGTGGACTTTCCTTTAACCGCCGAGCAGTACTTC; v_call: TRBV18; j_call: TRBJ2-7; d_call: NA; clone_size: NA
cdr3_aa: CASSLGPSGITNTQYF; cdr3_nt: TGCGCCAGCAGCTTGGGCCCTAGCGGGATCACAAATACGCAGTATTTT; v_call: TRBV5-1; j_call: TRBJ2-3; d_call: TRBD2; clone_size: once
cdr3_aa: CASRVDSNYGYTF; cdr3_nt: TGTGCCAGCAGAGTGGACTCTAACTATGGCTACACCTTC; v_call: TRBV7-9; j_call: TRBJ1-2; d_call: NA; clone_size: NA
cdr3_aa: CASSETGTSVYNEQFF; cdr3_nt: TGTGCCAGCAGCGAGACCGGGACTAGCGTTTACAATGAGCAGTTCTTC; v_call: TRBV7-9; j_call: TRBJ2-1; d_call: TRBD2; clone_size: NA
cdr3_aa: CASSLGSGGKITQYF; cdr3_nt: TGTGCCAGCAGCTTAGGGTCGGGAGGGAAGATTACGCAGTATTTT; v_call: TRBV7-3; j_call: TRBJ2-3; d_call: TRBD2; clone_size: NA
cdr3_aa: CASSPRTGTFGETQYF; cdr3_nt: TGTGCCAGCAGCCCCCGGACAGGGACCTTCGGGGAGACCCAGTACTTC; v_call: TRBV7-8; j_call: TRBJ2-5; d_call: TRBD1; clone_size: NA
cdr3_aa: CASSVGKGAKDEQYF; cdr3_nt: TGTGCCAGCAGCGTAGGGAAGGGGGCTAAAGACGAGCAGTACTTC; v_call: TRBV9; j_call: TRBJ2-7; d_call: TRBD1; clone_size: NA
cdr3_aa: CASRPLTLSAYEQYF; cdr3_nt: TGCGCCAGCAGGCCTCTCACCCTTAGCGCCTACGAGCAGTACTTC; v_call: TRBV5-1; j_call: TRBJ2-7; d_call: NA; clone_size: NA
cdr3_aa: CASSLKTGGVGEKLFF; cdr3_nt: TGCGCCAGCAGCCTAAAAACAGGGGGCGTAGGGGAAAAACTGTTTTTT; v_call: TRBV5-1; j_call: TRBJ1-4; d_call: TRBD1; clone_size: NA
cdr3_aa: CASSQGSAGTNEQFF; cdr3_nt: TGTGCCAGCAGCCAAGGGTCGGCGGGGACCAATGAGCAGTTCTTC; v_call: TRBV4-2; j_call: TRBJ2-1; d_call: NA; clone_size: once
cdr3_aa: CASSQVGSRGTQYF; cdr3_nt: TGCGCCAGCAGCCAGGTTGGGTCTCGCGGGACCCAGTACTTC; v_call: TRBV4-1; j_call: TRBJ2-5; d_call: NA; clone_size: NA
cdr3_aa: CASSSLGGTYNEQFF; cdr3_nt: TGTGCCAGCAGCTCCCTGGGGGGGACCTACAATGAGCAGTTCTTC; v_call: TRBV5-8; j_call: TRBJ2-1; d_call: TRBD2; clone_size: NA
cdr3_aa: CASSKTDSGNTIYF; cdr3_nt: TGTGCCAGCAGCAAGACAGACTCTGGAAACACCATATATTTT; v_call: TRBV7-9; j_call: TRBJ1-3; d_call: NA; clone_size: NA
cdr3_aa: CASSLWGLGTGTNDGYTF; cdr3_nt: TGCGCCAGCAGCTTGTGGGGTTTGGGGACAGGGACTAATGATGGCTACACCTTC; v_call: TRBV5-1; j_call: TRBJ1-2; d_call: TRBD1; clone_size: NA
cdr3_aa: CASSPYSWGQGVTGANVLTF; cdr3_nt: TGCGCCAGCAGCCCCTACTCATGGGGACAGGGGGTAACTGGGGCCAACGTCCTGACTTTC; v_call: TRBV5-1; j_call: TRBJ2-6; d_call: TRBD1; clone_size: NA
cdr3_aa: CASSRGGVDQPQHF; cdr3_nt: TGTGCCAGCAGCCGGGGGGGGGTCGATCAGCCCCAGCATTTT; v_call: TRBV6-6; j_call: TRBJ1-5; d_call: NA; clone_size: NA
cdr3_aa: CASSQVTSVSSYEQYF; cdr3_nt: TGTGCCAGCAGCCAAGTAACTAGCGTTAGCTCCTACGAGCAGTACTTC; v_call: TRBV4-2; j_call: TRBJ2-7; d_call: TRBD2; clone_size: NA
cdr3_aa: CASSLAVQNNEQFF; cdr3_nt: TGCGCCAGCAGCTTGGCCGTTCAGAACAATGAGCAGTTCTTC; v_call: TRBV5-1; j_call: TRBJ2-1; d_call: NA; clone_size: NA
cdr3_aa: CASSHGQNTEAFF; cdr3_nt: TGTGCCAGCTCCCACGGACAGAACACTGAAGCTTTCTTT; v_call: TRBV18; j_call: TRBJ1-1; d_call: NA; clone_size: NA
cdr3_aa: CASSYSDSSYSYEQYF; cdr3_nt: TGTGCCAGCAGTTACTCTGATTCATCCTACTCCTACGAGCAGTACTTC; v_call: TRBV6-5; j_call: TRBJ2-7; d_call: NA; clone_size: NA
cdr3_aa: CASKQDSARNEQFF; cdr3_nt: TGTGCCAGCAAGCAGGACAGCGCTAGGAATGAGCAGTTCTTC; v_call: TRBV2; j_call: TRBJ2-1; d_call: NA; clone_size: NA
cdr3_aa: CASKMERGDPSYNEQFF; cdr3_nt: TGTGCCAGTAAGATGGAGCGGGGGGACCCTTCCTACAATGAGCAGTTCTTC; v_call: TRBV19; j_call: TRBJ2-1; d_call: TRBD2; clone_size: NA
cdr3_aa: CASSPNRGGDTQYF; cdr3_nt: TGTGCCAGCAGCCCAAACAGGGGCGGAGATACGCAGTATTTT; v_call: TRBV7-2; j_call: TRBJ2-3; d_call: TRBD1; clone_size: NA
cdr3_aa: CASSSLGWDRRAGEQFF; cdr3_nt: TGTGCCAGCAGCAGCCTTGGGTGGGACAGGCGAGCAGGGGAGCAGTTCTTC; v_call: TRBV21-1; j_call: TRBJ2-1; d_call: NA; clone_size: NA